The 32 T cell receptor beta chains below all came from one sample that was sequenced in a study of blood T cell repertoires in COVID-19. Using immunoSEQ multiplex PCR, the repertoire was profiled, and TCRdb retains in-frame clones only, with some absent. The repertoire holds hundreds of thousands of clones, with roughly nine tenths as singletons. Source material: peripheral blood. The receptor set was obtained from a woman in her 30s with COVID-19, enrolled during active disease.

This CDR3 is CASSLAGGGTYNEQFF. DNA for the CDR3: TGCGCCAGCAGCTTGGCGGGCGGGGGGACCTACAATGAGCAGTTCTTC. V is TRBV5-1 and J is TRBJ2-1, with 8 bases aligning to TRBD2. CDR3 size: 16 residues. Trimming took 0 bases from V and 2 from J; bases not matched to a gene: 4. Germline V CDR1 and CDR2: SGHRS, YFSETQ.

This rearrangement joins TRBV15 to TRBJ2-2, with D possibly being TRBD2 (5 bases). CDR3 length: 17 residues. Germline V gives CDR1 LNHNV, CDR2 YYDKDF (reference sequence). Trimming shortened V by 1 base and J by 2 bases, and 14 bases separated the two germline ends. The CDR3 protein is CATSRGTLTGNTGELFF. DNA of the CDR3: TGTGCCACCAGCAGAGGGACTCTGACGGGCAACACCGGGGAGCTGTTTTTT.

The CDR3 nucleotides read TGTGCCAGCAGTTACGCGGTGAACACTGAAGCTTTCTTT. Its protein is CASSYAVNTEAFF. V gene TRBV6-2 or TRBV6-3 combines with J gene TRBJ1-1; D gene unclear. This CDR3 has 13 amino acids. CDR1 and CDR2 from the germline V gene are MNHEY and SVGEGT. V shed 2 bases and J shed 0 bases, with 4 bases lying between them.

The chain links TRBV24-1 to TRBJ2-1, with D maybe TRBD1 (7 bases). CDR3 length: 14 amino acids. Trimming shortened V by 6 bases and J by 6 bases, and 14 bases separated the two germline ends. Germline loops: CDR1 KGHDR, CDR2 SFDVKD. The CDR3 protein is CATSRGTAGNEQFF. In DNA, the CDR3 is TGTGCCACCAGTCGCGGGACAGCCGGCAATGAGCAGTTCTTC.

The chain is built from TRBV18 and TRBJ2-5; TRBD2 matches at 7 bases. The germline V gene has CDR1 KGHSH and CDR2 LQKENI. The length of the CDR3 is 15 residues. The V gene end was trimmed by 6 bases and the J gene end by 0 bases; junction bases not matched to a gene: 7. CDR3 sequence (DNA): TGTGCCAGCTCCCCAGGGAGGGGATACCAAGAGACCCAGTACTTC. Amino acid sequence: CASSPGRGYQETQYF.

The rearrangement uses TRBV7-9 and TRBJ2-7; tentative D call: TRBD1 (6 bases). The CDR3 contains 14 residues. Trimming cost V 1 base and J 3 bases, with 10 bases left between them. The germline V gene encodes CDR1 SEHNR and CDR2 FQNEAQ (reference sequence). CDR3 sequence reads: CASSLEGGHYEQYV. The CDR3 nucleotides are TGTGCCAGCAGCTTAGAAGGGGGTCACTACGAGCAGTACGTC.

V usage is TRBV2 and J usage is TRBJ2-3, with a tentative D call TRBD1 (5 bases). There are 14 residues in the CDR3. V was pared by 6 bases and J by 2 bases, with 12 bases between. Germline CDR1 SNHLY, CDR2 FYNNEI. The CDR3, as DNA: TGTGCCAGCAGCAGTGTAGGGGTCACAGATACGCAGTATTTT. Protein sequence: CASSSVGVTDTQYF.

V gene TRBV4-3 combines with J gene TRBJ1-1; D might be TRBD1 (5 bases). This CDR3 is 15 amino acids long. Germline V gene sequence: CDR1 LGHNA, CDR2 YSLEER. V lost 0 bases and J 8 bases, leaving 16 bases between the germline ends. In DNA, the CDR3 is TGCGCCAGCAGCCAAGATCAGGGACGGGGAGGAGAAGCTTTCTTT. Protein product: CASSQDQGRGGEAFF.

V usage is TRBV4-1 and J usage is TRBJ1-2; 8 bases match TRBD1. CDR3 length equals 15 residues. The germline CDR1 and CDR2 sequences are MGHRA and YSYEKL. With V trimmed by 1 base and J by 3 bases, 4 bases remained unmatched. In DNA form, the CDR3 reads TGCGCCAGCAGCCAAGCGACAGGGGCCCACTATGGCTACACCTTC. Encoded protein: CASSQATGAHYGYTF.

The V gene is TRBV5-6, the J gene TRBJ1-2, with a weak D call TRBD1 (6 bases). The CDR3 extends over 13 amino acids. Germline V gene data show CDR1 as SGHDT and CDR2 as YYEEEE. The V end was cut by 4 bases, the J end by 2 bases, with 9 bases between. The CDR3 DNA follows: TGTGCCAGCAGCCGTGGACAGAACTATGGCTACACCTTC. Amino acids: CASSRGQNYGYTF.

The chain couples TRBV18 to TRBJ1-6; a possible D gene is TRBD1 (6 bases). V lost 2 bases and J lost 7, with 12 bases in between. The CDR3 spans 15 residues. CDR1 KGHSH and CDR2 LQKENI come from the germline V gene. As DNA, the CDR3 is TGTGCCAGCTCACCAGGGGGCCGGATAAATTCACCCCTCCACTTT. It encodes CASSPGGRINSPLHF. Full variable domain (outside the CDR3, taken from reference TRBV18 and TRBJ1-6): NAGVMQNPRHLVRRRGQEARLRCSPMKGHSHVYWYRQLPEEGLKFMVYLQKENIIDESGMPKERFSAEFPKEGPSILRIQQVVRGDSAAYFCASSPGGRINSPLHFGNGTRLTVT.

The chain is built from TRBV2 and TRBJ1-2; D is ambiguous. Germline V gene data show CDR1 as SNHLY and CDR2 as FYNNEI. This CDR3 region has 14 residues. The germline V and J ends were trimmed by 3 bases and 4 bases, with 12 bases remaining between them. CDR3 protein: CASSDPDLFYGYTF. The CDR3 DNA reads as TGTGCCAGCAGTGATCCCGACTTGTTCTATGGCTACACCTTC.

This clone was seen a handful of times. The junction departs from germline at one end; a sequencing error may be responsible. The CDR3 DNA sequence: TGTGCCAGCAGCACCTACGGACAGGGTAGCGATCAGCCCCAGCATTTT. Translated: CASSTYGQGSDQPQHF. The chain uses TRBV7-2 and TRBJ1-5, with 8 bases lining up with TRBD1. This CDR3 is 16 amino acids long. From germline, CDR1 is SGHTA and CDR2 FQGNSA.

The chain couples TRBV7-8 to TRBJ2-1; D remains ambiguous. The CDR3 consists of 16 residues. V was trimmed by 0 bases and J by 4 bases, leaving 13 bases between them. Germline V gene sequence: CDR1 SGHVS, CDR2 FQNEAQ. The CDR3 here is CASSLATGWPYNEQFF. The DNA of the CDR3 is TGTGCCAGCAGCTTAGCGACGGGTTGGCCTTACAATGAGCAGTTCTTC.

The chain uses TRBV5-4 and TRBJ2-3; no clear D gene. Trimming took off 3 bases at V and 2 bases at J, with 4 bases between the two ends. CDR3 length: 12 residues. Germline CDR1 is SGHNT and CDR2 is YYREEE (reference sequence). In nucleotides, the CDR3 is TGTGCCAGCAGCTCCTCCACAGATACGCAGTATTTT. Residues: CASSSSTDTQYF.

J is TRBJ2-1 and V is TRBV7-8; 8 bases match TRBD2. The length of the CDR3 is 12 residues. CDR1 SGHVS and CDR2 FQNEAQ come from the germline V gene. V trimming: 5 bases; J trimming: 14 bases; junction bases outside the gene matches: 8. CDR3 protein: CASSPGGAVEFF. Written as DNA, the CDR3 is TGTGCCAGCAGCCCCGGGGGGGCGGTGGAGTTCTTC.

About this clone: A read error may account for a junction end that differs from germline. Other DNA sequences from this sample encode an identical CDR3 as well. The rearrangement uses TRBV2 and TRBJ2-1; D is undetermined. CDR3 length: 13 residues. Germline V gene lookup returns CDR1 SNHLY and CDR2 FYNNEI. CDR3 nucleotides: TGCGCCAGCAAGGCTAGCTCCTACAATGAGCAGTTCTTC. Translation: CASKASSYNEQFF.

The rearrangement links TRBV6-5 to TRBJ1-1; D is undetermined. The CDR3 is 14 amino acids. The germline gives CDR1 MNHEY, CDR2 SVGAGI. V lost 0 bases, J lost 5 bases, and 10 bases lay in between. The DNA of the CDR3 is TGTGCCAGCAGTTACTCTCCCGGGAGGACTGAAGCTTTCTTT. Amino acids: CASSYSPGRTEAFF.

The table lists this clone with a count of one. This chain uses TRBV18 with TRBJ2-1; 7 bases match TRBD1. Germline loops: CDR1 KGHSH, CDR2 LQKENI. V was pared by 2 bases and J by 0 bases, with 7 bases of the junction left unmatched. CDR3 length equals 17 residues. CDR3 in amino acids: CASSPNVPGGSYNEQFF. As DNA, the CDR3 is TGTGCCAGCTCACCAAATGTTCCAGGGGGCTCCTACAATGAGCAGTTCTTC.

The chain combines TRBV29-1 with TRBJ2-3; D possibly corresponds to TRBD1 (5 bases). Trimming took 7 bases from V and 2 from J, leaving 13 bases between them. This CDR3 has 13 residues. The germline V gene encodes CDR1 SQVTM and CDR2 ANQGSEA. CDR3 sequence: CSGGGGYTDTQYF. DNA of the CDR3: TGCAGCGGGGGCGGCGGATACACAGATACGCAGTATTTT.

The DNA of the CDR3 is TGTGCCAGCAGATCCGGGACAGGGTATGGCTACACCTTC. Its translation is CASRSGTGYGYTF. The V call is TRBV28, the J call TRBJ1-2; TRBD1 aligns across 9 bases. The CDR3 is made up of 13 amino acids. Germline V CDR1 and CDR2: MDHEN, SYDVKM. The V segment lost 6 bases and the J segment 5 bases; nucleotides outside the gene matches: 4.

The chain couples TRBV12-3 or TRBV12-4 to TRBJ1-2; D gene unclear. V shed 4 bases and J shed 8 bases, with 14 bases lying between them. The CDR3 is made up of 13 amino acids. The CDR3 is CASSSGRVGGYTF. The CDR3, as DNA: TGTGCCAGCAGTTCGGGAAGGGTGGGCGGCTACACCTTC.

A note on this clone: Germline is not matched at one junction end, which may reflect a read error. This chain connects TRBV19 to TRBJ1-2; no definite D call. The CDR3 has 13 residues. The germline V gene has CDR1 LNHDA and CDR2 SQIVND (reference sequence). This CDR3 is CASSRTTAYDYTF. The CDR3 DNA reads as TGTGCCAGTAGCCGGACTACAGCTTATGACTACACCTTC.

The CDR3 DNA sequence: TGTGCCAGCAGCTTAAACAGGGTATACGAGCAGTACTTC. It encodes CASSLNRVYEQYF. The chain links TRBV7-2 to TRBJ2-7; tentative D call: TRBD1 (6 bases). Germline V lookup: CDR1 SGHTA, CDR2 FQGNSA. Trimming took off 2 bases at V and 4 bases at J, with 9 bases between the two ends. The CDR3 spans 13 residues. The full variable domain, completed using reference TRBV7-2 and TRBJ2-7, is GAGVSQSPSNKVTEKGKDVELRCDPISGHTALYWYRQSLGQGLEFLIYFQGNSAPDKSGLPSDRFSAERTGGSVSTLTIQRTQQEDSAVYLCASSLNRVYEQYFGPGTRLTVT.

The chain combines TRBV5-4 with TRBJ2-1; a possible D gene is TRBD1 (5 bases). The CDR3 has 15 residues. Trimming left V 2 bases short and J 0 bases short, with 9 bases between. CDR1 is SGHNT, CDR2 YYREEE, per germline (reference sequence). DNA of the CDR3: TGTGCCAGCAGCTTCGACAGACCCTCCTACAATGAGCAGTTCTTC. It codes for CASSFDRPSYNEQFF. Full variable domain (outside the CDR3, taken from reference TRBV5-4 and TRBJ2-1): ETGVTQSPTHLIKTRGQQVTLRCSSQSGHNTVSWYQQALGQGPQFIFQYYREEENGRGNFPPRFSGLQFPNYSSELNVNALELDDSALYLCASSFDRPSYNEQFFGPGTRLTVL.

CDR3 DNA sequence: TGTGCCAGCAGTGACTCCGGGGGGGCTAGCACAGATACGCAGTATTTT. Its protein product is CASSDSGGASTDTQYF. This rearrangement joins TRBV6-4 to TRBJ2-3, with TRBD2 identical over 8 bases. The CDR3 contains 16 residues. CDR1 and CDR2 from the germline V gene are MRHNA and SNTAGT. V lost 0 bases to trimming and J lost 0 bases; unmatched junction nucleotides: 2.

V usage is TRBV30 and J usage is TRBJ1-3; D is perhaps TRBD1 (5 bases). The CDR3 is made up of 14 amino acids. Germline V gives CDR1 GTSNPN, CDR2 SVGIG (reference sequence). Trimming cost V 8 bases and J 4 bases, with 18 bases left between them. The CDR3 coding sequence is TGTGCCGGGACGAATCCTAGGGGAGGAAACACCATATATTTT. This encodes CAGTNPRGGNTIYF.

This clone was seen only once. The chain has TRBV3-1 (or the pseudogene TRBV3-2) and TRBJ1-5, with D perhaps matching TRBD1 (6 bases). There are 15 residues in the CDR3. Per the germline V gene, CDR1 is LGHDT and CDR2 is YNNKEL (reference sequence). V was trimmed by 5 bases and J by 0 bases, leaving 11 bases between them. CDR3 DNA sequence: TGTGCCAGCAGCGGTGGACAGTATAGCAATCAGCCCCAGCATTTT. It is translated as CASSGGQYSNQPQHF.

This clone came up a few times. The CDR3 region has the DNA TGTGCCAGCAGCCCATCCCCACACTCAAGGACAGCCTATGGCTACACCTTC. It translates to CASSPSPHSRTAYGYTF. The chain couples TRBV7-2 to TRBJ1-2; D possibly corresponds to TRBD1 (6 bases). Deletions cut 5 bases from V and 4 bases from J, with 23 bases between. CDR3 size: 17 residues. Germline-derived CDR1 and CDR2 are SGHTA and FQGNSA.

The chain couples TRBV20-1 to TRBJ2-1; weak D call: TRBD1 (5 bases). The germline gives CDR1 DFQATT, CDR2 SNEGSKA (reference sequence). CDR3 length equals 21 residues. V lost 3 bases, J lost 1 base, and 31 bases lay in between. The CDR3 DNA reads as TGCAGTGCTAGTGACCATAGGGGCGATAAACAGATGGCTCGGTCCTACAATGAGCAGTTCTTC. Translated, it gives CSASDHRGDKQMARSYNEQFF.

The chain recombines TRBV28 with TRBJ1-1, with TRBD1 as a possible D gene (5 bases). This CDR3 has 14 residues. V was cut by 11 bases and J by 5 bases, with 21 bases left in between. CDR1 and CDR2 from the germline V gene are MDHEN and SYDVKM. The chain's CDR3 is CAASGGGWITEAFF. Written as DNA, the CDR3 is TGTGCCGCAAGCGGGGGGGGTTGGATTACTGAAGCTTTCTTT.

The chain uses TRBV5-4 and TRBJ1-2; 11 bases are a match to TRBD1. V was pared by 4 bases and J by 8 bases, with 7 bases of the junction left unmatched. Germline loops: CDR1 SGHNT, CDR2 YYREEE (reference sequence). The CDR3 is 14 amino acids. CDR3 in amino acids: CASSHGQGAWGYTF. CDR3 bases: TGTGCCAGCAGCCATGGACAGGGGGCGTGGGGCTACACCTTC.